This T cell receptor (beta chain) appears in the sequencing data of a study of graft-versus-host responses after intestinal transplantation (dated by TCRdb to the early 2020s). Describing the broader study: The transplants that recipients got were multivisceral, liver-intestinal, or isolated intestinal. Anti-thymocyte globulin induction was given to all recipients, followed by maintenance tacrolimus and steroids for around three years. After intestinal transplantation, graft-versus-host and host-versus-graft alloreactive T cell clones in the graft, circulation and bone marrow were tracked using bulk TCR-beta CDR3 sequencing. To identify alloreactive clones, pre-transplant mixed lymphocyte reaction products were sequenced and then compared with unstimulated pre-transplant donor and recipient T cells. Of the 20 to 30 intestinal transplant recipients enrolled in the cohort, one of whom was a retransplant, 3 patients without pretransplant specimens were excluded. A peak of at least 4% donor T cells among recipient peripheral blood mononuclear cells was the definition used for donor T cell macrochimerism. Rather than going through the commercial service, samples from a few later patients were sequenced in-house on an Illumina MiSeq and processed with MiXCR. General findings and caveats noted by the study authors: The conclusions were limited by the relatively low number and heterogeneity of the intestinal transplant patients. Early after transplant, peak levels of circulating GvH clones were found to be associated with declines in HvG clones. High GvH to HvG T cell clonal ratios were observed in the allografts of patients with donor T cell macrochimerism. GvH clones were found in recipient bone marrow, and some of the GvH clones appeared earlier in ileal mucosa or blood, which is consistent with an intestinal mucosal origin.

Libraries came from the immunoSEQ multiplex PCR assay. In most patients, genomic DNA was isolated using the Qiagen DNeasy Blood and Tissue Kit and sent frozen to Adaptive Biotechnologies for TCR sequencing. Adaptive Biotechnologies carried out high-throughput TCR-beta CDR3 sequencing of genomic DNA for most patients. The published analysis was carried out like this. Adaptive's ImmunoSEQ software was the source of the TCR sequencing data for about 20 patients, while three other patients were processed with MiXCR and VDJtools. To correct CD4 versus CD8 sorting errors, sequences present in both subsets at a frequency ratio below 5:1 were removed. CDR3 nucleotide sequences shared by donor and recipient were removed because the origin of these sequences could not be assigned. To count as alloreactive, a clone needed at least 2-fold expansion over unstimulated cells and a minimum CFSE-low frequency of 0.002% (template counts) or 0.001% (read counts). Clones were considered mappable if detected in sequenced pre-transplant spleen, lymph node, or MLR CFSE-low populations of the donor or recipient. The cumulative frequency of alloreactive clones was calculated as a percentage of all sequences, weighted by copy number. TCRdb carries this immuneACCESS record with in-frame sequences only. Its versions omit some clonotypes, under half of them owing to an unresolved V gene in the studies checked, with the rest unexplained. The V and J calls and the clone size are those of that table, but D and trimming were determined from the DNA. In all, the sample holds roughly 77,000 clones, and 80% to 90% of those were seen once. The ten largest clonotypes hold just under 2.5% of the sample.

The time point label, read with the paper, signifies: cells obtained before transplantation from donor or recipient. CD3+CD4+ and CD3+CD8+ populations were FACS-sorted from unstimulated pre-transplant donor and recipient cells taken from spleen or lymph nodes. This clone appeared a single time. It has no known antigen specificity. No base-level quality is on record; no much larger clone is a single base apart. Trimming takes 5 bases from V and 1 base from J, and the germline ends sit 18 bases apart. Measured from the cysteine to the phenylalanine, the CDR3 is 17 residues long. CDR3 DNA only is kept here, 51 bases in frame from base 1. Sequences LNHDA (CDR1) and SQIVND (CDR2) are obtained from the germline V gene (reference sequence).

The rearrangement joined TRBV19 to TRBJ1-5, with a weak D call of TRBD1 (6 bases match). The material sequenced was unstimulated CD8+ T cells sorted from spleen or lymph node cells, taken before intestinal transplant. The clonotype originates from a human donor who received an intestinal transplant. The bases read TGTGCCAGTAGTGCCAGGGGCCGGAGAAGCAGCAATCAGCCCCAGCATTTT. Translated, this gives CASSARGRRSSNQPQHF.